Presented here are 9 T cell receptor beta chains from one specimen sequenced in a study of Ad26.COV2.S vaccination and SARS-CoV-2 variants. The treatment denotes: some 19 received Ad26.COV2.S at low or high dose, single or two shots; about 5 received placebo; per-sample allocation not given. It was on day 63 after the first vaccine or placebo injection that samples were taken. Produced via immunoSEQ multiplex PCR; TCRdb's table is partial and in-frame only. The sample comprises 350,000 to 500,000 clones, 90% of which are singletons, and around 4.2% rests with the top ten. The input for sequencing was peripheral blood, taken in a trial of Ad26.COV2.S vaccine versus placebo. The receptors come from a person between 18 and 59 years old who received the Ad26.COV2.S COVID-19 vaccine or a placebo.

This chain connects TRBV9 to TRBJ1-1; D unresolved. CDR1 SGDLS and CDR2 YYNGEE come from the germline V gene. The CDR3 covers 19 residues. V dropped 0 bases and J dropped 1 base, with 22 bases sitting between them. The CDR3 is CASSVDNQAGPVRNTEAFF. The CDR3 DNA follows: TGTGCCAGCAGCGTAGATAACCAGGCAGGCCCAGTGAGGAACACTGAAGCTTTCTTT.

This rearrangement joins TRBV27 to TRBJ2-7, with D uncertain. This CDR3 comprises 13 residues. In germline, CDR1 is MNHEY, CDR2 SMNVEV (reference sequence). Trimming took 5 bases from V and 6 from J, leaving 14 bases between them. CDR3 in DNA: TGTGCCAGCAGTGAAGGTAGGACGATCGAGCAGTACTTC. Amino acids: CASSEGRTIEQYF.

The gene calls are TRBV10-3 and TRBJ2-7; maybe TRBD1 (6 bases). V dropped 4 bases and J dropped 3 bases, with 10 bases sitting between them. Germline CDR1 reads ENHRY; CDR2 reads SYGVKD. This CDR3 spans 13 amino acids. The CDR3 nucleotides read TGTGCCATCAGTGGAATAGGGGGCTACGAGCAGTACTTC. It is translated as CAISGIGGYEQYF.

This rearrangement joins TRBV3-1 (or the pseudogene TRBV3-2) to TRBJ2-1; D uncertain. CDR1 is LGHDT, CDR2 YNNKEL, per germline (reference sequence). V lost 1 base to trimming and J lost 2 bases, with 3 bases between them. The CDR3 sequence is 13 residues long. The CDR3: CASSQGPYNEQFF. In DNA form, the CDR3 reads TGTGCCAGCAGCCAAGGTCCCTACAATGAGCAGTTCTTC.

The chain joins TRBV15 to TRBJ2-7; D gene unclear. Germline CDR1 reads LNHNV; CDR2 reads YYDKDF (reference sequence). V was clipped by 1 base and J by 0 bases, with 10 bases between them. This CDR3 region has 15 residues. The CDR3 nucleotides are TGTGCCACCAGCAGAGGTGGGCGGAGCTCCTACGAGCAGTACTTC. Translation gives CATSRGGRSSYEQYF.

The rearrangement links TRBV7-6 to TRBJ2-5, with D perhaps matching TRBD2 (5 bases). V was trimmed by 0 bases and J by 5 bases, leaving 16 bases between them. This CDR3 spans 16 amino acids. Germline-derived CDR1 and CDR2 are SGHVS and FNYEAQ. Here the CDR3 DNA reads TGTGCCAGCAGCTTAGCGCTTTTGAGGGCGGGCGAGACCCAGTACTTC. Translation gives CASSLALLRAGETQYF.

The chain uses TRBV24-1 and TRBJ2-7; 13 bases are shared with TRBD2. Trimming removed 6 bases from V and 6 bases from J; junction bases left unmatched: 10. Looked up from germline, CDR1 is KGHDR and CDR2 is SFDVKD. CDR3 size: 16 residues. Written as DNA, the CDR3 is TGTGCCACCAGTAAACAGACTAGCGGGAGGCTTGCCGAGCAGTACTTC. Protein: CATSKQTSGRLAEQYF.

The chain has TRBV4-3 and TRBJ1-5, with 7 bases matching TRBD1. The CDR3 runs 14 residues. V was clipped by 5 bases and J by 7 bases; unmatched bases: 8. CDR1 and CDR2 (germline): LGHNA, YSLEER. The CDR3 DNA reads TGCGCCAGCAGCGTAAACAGGGGAAAACAGCCCCAGCATTTT. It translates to CASSVNRGKQPQHF.

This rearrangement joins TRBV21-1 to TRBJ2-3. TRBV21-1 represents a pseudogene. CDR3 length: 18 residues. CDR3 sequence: CARRDHKFSRRSTDTQYF. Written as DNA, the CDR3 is TGTGCCAGAAGGGACCATAAATTTAGCCGTCGGAGCACAGATACGCAGTATTTT.